The T cell receptor beta chain described here comes from a study of radiotherapy plus CTLA-4 blockade in lung cancer. Study summary: With roughly a third of patients having disease control, objective responses were seen in about 18%.

This CDR3 contains 15 residues. V lost 4 bases, J lost 1 base, and 5 bases stayed unmatched. Germline V gives CDR1 SGHRS, CDR2 YFSETQ. Focal radiation plus CTLA-4 blockade with ipilimumab was administered to patients who had chemo-refractory metastatic non-small-cell lung cancer. Comment on this clone: Its antigen is undetermined.

General study findings and limits: Some TCR clones had been derived from tumors. These clones expanded in peripheral blood after radiotherapy plus ipilimumab.

Repertoires were generated with immunoSEQ multiplex PCR, while TCRdb's copy carries only in-frame clones and drops some. The sample lists roughly 50,000 clones, 70% to 80% occurring once. The genes are TRBV5-1 and TRBJ1-1; 9 nucleotides line up with TRBD1. This receptor was obtained from a human donor with non-small cell lung cancer who had stable disease on radiotherapy plus ipilimumab. The source material was peripheral blood, sampled from a patient treated with radiotherapy plus ipilimumab. The CDR3 region is CASSTVQGANTEAFF. The DNA of the CDR3 is TGCGCCAGCAGCACCGTACAGGGGGCGAACACTGAAGCTTTCTTT.